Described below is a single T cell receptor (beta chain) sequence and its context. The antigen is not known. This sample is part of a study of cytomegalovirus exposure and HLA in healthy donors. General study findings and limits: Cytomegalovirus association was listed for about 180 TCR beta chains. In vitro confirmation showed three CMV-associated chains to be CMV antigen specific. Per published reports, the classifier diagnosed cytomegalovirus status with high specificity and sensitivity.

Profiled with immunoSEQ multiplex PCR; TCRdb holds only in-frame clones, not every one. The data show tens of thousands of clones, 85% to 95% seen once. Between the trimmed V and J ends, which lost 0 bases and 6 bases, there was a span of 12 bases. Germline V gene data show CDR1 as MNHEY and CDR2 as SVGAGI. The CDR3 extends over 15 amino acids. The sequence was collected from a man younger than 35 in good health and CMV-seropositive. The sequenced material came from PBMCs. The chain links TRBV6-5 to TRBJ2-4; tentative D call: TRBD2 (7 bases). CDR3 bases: TGTGCCAGCAGTTACTCAGGGGGGGAGGGAAACATTCAGTACTTC. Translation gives CASSYSGGEGNIQYF.